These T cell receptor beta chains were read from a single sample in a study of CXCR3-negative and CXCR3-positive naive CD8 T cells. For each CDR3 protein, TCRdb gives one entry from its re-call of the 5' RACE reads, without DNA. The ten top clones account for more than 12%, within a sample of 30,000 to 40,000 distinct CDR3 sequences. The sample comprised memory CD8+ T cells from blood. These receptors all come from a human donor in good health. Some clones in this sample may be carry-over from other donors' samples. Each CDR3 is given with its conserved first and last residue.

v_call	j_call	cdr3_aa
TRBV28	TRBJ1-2	CASSLTGGSGYTF
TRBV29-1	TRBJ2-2	CSVEDPGNTGELFF
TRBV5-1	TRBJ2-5	CASSFKGSETQYF
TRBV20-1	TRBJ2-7	CSATAPRYEGYEQYF
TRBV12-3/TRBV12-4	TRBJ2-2	CASSALLGTRSGELFF
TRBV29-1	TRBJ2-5	CSVDGGRASRDQETQYF
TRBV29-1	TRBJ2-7	CSVVVRSSYEQYF
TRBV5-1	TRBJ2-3	CASSLYGLSTDTQYF
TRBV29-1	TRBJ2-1	CSVGGGRSYNEQFF
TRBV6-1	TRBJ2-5	CASTSGEQETQYF
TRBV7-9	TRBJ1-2	CASTPAGRTANYGYTF